This TCR beta chain was captured by sequencing in a study of shared clonotypes between healthy human individuals. Whole-study findings and limits: Sharing across four donors was highest in naive CD4 (around 5%) and lowest in memory CD8 (0.4%).

Deep was the level used in running the assay. Every subset had its genomic DNA shared out evenly among several immunoSEQ plates. Profiling relied on immunoSEQ multiplex PCR, and the TCRdb table lists in-frame clones only, not all of them. The data contain some 1,900,000 clones, about 95% of them singletons. Notes on this clone: Its antigen is as yet unknown.

This CDR3 contains 14 residues. With 7 bases clipped from V and 5 bases from J, the junction kept 4 bases outside the gene matches. The germline gives CDR1 MNHNS, CDR2 SASEGT. CD45RO negativity and positive selection for CCR7 defined naive CD8 cells, a population that excluded terminally differentiated effector memory CD45RA+ cells. Each of the donors was a healthy adult who was HIV-negative and had not had a recent acute infection or vaccination. The sequence was obtained from a man between 18 and 29 years old in good health. Sequencing was carried out using naive CD8+ T cells sorted from blood. This chain joins TRBV6-1 and TRBJ2-3, with 12 nucleotides matching TRBD1. Here the CDR3 reads CASTGTGGGDTQYF. In nucleotides, the CDR3 is TGTGCCAGCACCGGGACAGGGGGCGGAGATACGCAGTATTTT.